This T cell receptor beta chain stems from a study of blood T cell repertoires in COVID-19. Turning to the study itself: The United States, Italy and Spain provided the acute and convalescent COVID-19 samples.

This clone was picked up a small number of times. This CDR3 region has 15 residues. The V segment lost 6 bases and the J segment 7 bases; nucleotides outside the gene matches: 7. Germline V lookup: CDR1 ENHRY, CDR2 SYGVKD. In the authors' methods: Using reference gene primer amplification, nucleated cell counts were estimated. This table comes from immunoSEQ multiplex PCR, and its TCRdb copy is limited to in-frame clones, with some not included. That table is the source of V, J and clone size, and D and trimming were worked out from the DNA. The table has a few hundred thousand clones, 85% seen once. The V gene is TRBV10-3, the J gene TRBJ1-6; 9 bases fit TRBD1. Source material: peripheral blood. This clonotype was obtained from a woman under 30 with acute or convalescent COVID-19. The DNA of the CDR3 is TGTGCCATCAGAGCAGGGACAGGGCAAAATTCACCCCTCCACTTT. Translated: CAIRAGTGQNSPLHF.